This T cell receptor beta chain was documented in a study of blood T cell repertoires in COVID-19. The table came from immunoSEQ multiplex PCR; TCRdb's copy has only in-frame clones and leaves some out. The sample includes roughly 300,000 clones, 87% seen only once; the top ten take about 5.7%. V was pared by 8 bases and J by 8 bases, with 9 bases of the junction left unmatched. The CDR3 is made up of 15 amino acids. Germline V lookup: CDR1 WNHNN, CDR2 SYGVQD (reference sequence). Material for sequencing was PBMCs or T cells enriched from blood (not recorded which). The rearrangement joins TRBV10-1 to TRBJ2-1, with TRBD2 matching over 13 bases. The clonotype comes from a woman aged 30 to 39 who had recovered from COVID-19. DNA for the CDR3: TGCGCCAGCCAAACTAGCGGGGGGGCCGTCCATGAGCAGTTCTTC. Amino acids: CASQTSGGAVHEQFF.